The 16 T cell receptor beta chains in this list originate from one sample, sequenced in a study of response to subunit inactivated influenza vaccine (dated by TCRdb to between 2017 and 2018). Library preparation employed RT-PCR. Instrument used: Illumina HiSeq 2500. TCRdb reprocessed the public reads (quality trimming at Q25 with fastp, clone calling with MiXCR) and kept in-frame beta chains. Merged by CDR3 protein, the rows form single entries marked with the most common genes and DNA. The sample table holds approximately 530,000 distinct CDR3 sequences, of which around 8% were seen once. Of the sample, 10% to 15% falls within the top ten clones. The sequencing here drew on PBMCs from blood, taken 23 to 25 months after vaccination. All receptors derive from a man aged 50 to 69 who received an inactivated influenza vaccine. Donor details come from another sample of the same person, matched by shared clones.

The chain links TRBV12-3 or TRBV12-4 to TRBJ2-3; D remains ambiguous. Trimming shortened V by 1 base and J by 8 bases, and 19 bases separated the two germline ends. The CDR3 consists of 16 residues. The CDR3 here is CASSLDRLSAAGTQYF. CDR3 coding DNA: TGTGCCAGCAGTTTAGATAGGTTATCTGCAGCAGGTACGCAGTATTTT.

This clonotype has only a few counts. V gene TRBV4-2 combines with J gene TRBJ2-5; D is ambiguous. CDR3 length: 14 amino acids. Trimming left V 1 base short and J 0 bases short, with 6 bases between. Germline V gives CDR1 LGHNA, CDR2 YNFKEQ. In DNA form, the CDR3 reads TGTGCCAGCAGCCAAGCAGGTCACCAAGAGACCCAGTACTTC. Residues: CASSQAGHQETQYF.

The gene calls are TRBV6-2 or TRBV6-3 and TRBJ2-1; TRBD2 aligns across 7 bases. This CDR3 has 17 amino acids. CDR1 and CDR2 from the germline V gene are MNHEY and SVGEGT. The ends lost 2 bases at V and 3 bases at J; junction bases unmatched: 10. The CDR3 sequence: CASSYRPGLSNYNEQFF. The CDR3 DNA reads as TGTGCCAGCAGTTACCGTCCGGGACTATCCAACTACAATGAGCAGTTCTTC.

This clonotype was observed many times. This chain links TRBV20-1 with TRBJ2-1; 11 positions match TRBD2. Germline CDR1 and CDR2: DFQATT and SNEGSKA (reference sequence). Trimming removed 4 bases from V and 7 bases from J; junction bases left unmatched: 9. This CDR3 has 15 amino acids. The CDR3, as DNA: TGCAGTGCTATGCCCCTAGCGGGAGGAAGGAATGAGCAGTTCTTC. Translated: CSAMPLAGGRNEQFF.

The chain uses TRBV11-2 and TRBJ1-2; 8 bases are shared with TRBD1. In germline, CDR1 is SGHAT, CDR2 FQNNGV. Trimming at V came to 4 bases and at J to 0 bases, leaving 16 bases not matched to a gene. The CDR3 is made up of 19 amino acids. CDR3 bases: TGTGCCAGCAGCTCACGGACAGGGTATCGCTTTACAGCTAACTATGGCTACACCTTC. This codes for CASSSRTGYRFTANYGYTF.

This clonotype was picked up a small number of times. This chain uses TRBV3-1 with TRBJ2-7, with D tentatively TRBD1 (6 bases). Deletions cut 2 bases from V and 9 bases from J, with 17 bases between. Germline CDR1 is LGHDT and CDR2 is YNNKEL (reference sequence). The CDR3 has 14 amino acids. CDR3 region: CASSQNRASMWQYF. CDR3 nucleotide sequence: TGTGCCAGCAGCCAAAACAGGGCCTCCATGTGGCAGTACTTC.

The CDR3 region is CASSAGGMGTEAFF. DNA of the CDR3: TGTGCCAGCAGTGCCGGAGGCATGGGCACTGAAGCTTTCTTT. This chain links TRBV28 with TRBJ1-1; D is uncertain. CDR3 length: 14 residues. CDR1 MDHEN and CDR2 SYDVKM come from the germline V gene. Trimming removed 5 bases at V and 4 bases at J, with 14 bases between. Using reference TRBV28 and TRBJ1-1 for the parts outside the CDR3, the full variable domain is DVKVTQSSRYLVKRTGEKVFLECVQDMDHENMFWYRQDPGLGLRLIYFSYDVKMKEKGDIPEGYSVSREKKERFSLILESASTNQTSMYLCASSAGGMGTEAFFGQGTRLTVV.

This clonotype came up many times. The rearrangement joins TRBV30 to TRBJ2-5; D is unresolved. Germline V lookup: CDR1 GTSNPN, CDR2 SVGIG (reference sequence). V lost 0 bases and J 13 bases, leaving 15 bases between the germline ends. The CDR3 loop spans 12 amino acids. The CDR3 here is CAWSVASPTRYF. The DNA for the CDR3 is TGTGCCTGGAGTGTAGCGAGCCCCACGCGGTACTTC.

CDR3 amino acids: CASSSRLAGALSRTYNEQFF. Here the CDR3 DNA reads TGTGCCAGCAGTTCAAGACTAGCGGGGGCCCTCTCCCGAACCTACAATGAGCAGTTCTTC. The gene calls are TRBV27 and TRBJ2-1; 12 bases are a match to TRBD2. Germline CDR1 reads MNHEY; CDR2 reads SMNVEV (reference sequence). V shed 4 bases and J 2 bases; nucleotides not matched to a gene: 15. CDR3 length equals 20 residues.

V usage is TRBV7-2 and J usage is TRBJ1-2; D remains unclear. This CDR3 region has 14 residues. The V end lost 3 bases, the J end lost 0 bases, and 8 bases lay between the germline ends. Germline V gene lookup returns CDR1 SGHTA and CDR2 FQGNSA. The CDR3 coding sequence is TGTGCCAGCAGCTTCCGGCGGACTAACTATGGCTACACCTTC. It translates to CASSFRRTNYGYTF.

This clonotype was detected a few times. J is TRBJ2-3 and V is TRBV27; D uncertain. The CDR3 totals 16 residues. CDR1 and CDR2 (germline): MNHEY, SMNVEV (reference sequence). Between the trimmed V and J ends, which lost 3 bases and 3 bases, there was a span of 16 bases. CDR3 coding DNA: TGTGCCAGCAGTTTTGTTGCGGCCCGGAGTACAGATACGCAGTATTTT. This sequence encodes CASSFVAARSTDTQYF.

This clonotype has more than one count but fewer than ten. This chain links TRBV10-3 with TRBJ2-2, with a weak D call TRBD2 (5 bases). Trimming pared 10 bases from V and 0 bases from J, leaving 15 bases between. The CDR3 sequence is 15 residues long. In germline, CDR1 is ENHRY, CDR2 SYGVKD. CDR3 amino acids: CATSPRAANTGELFF. The CDR3 DNA is TGTGCCACAAGCCCGAGGGCCGCGAACACCGGGGAGCTGTTTTTT.

The genes are TRBV14 and TRBJ2-6; possibly TRBD2 for D (6 bases). The V and J ends lost 2 bases and 4 bases respectively, with 12 bases between them. Germline V lookup: CDR1 SGHDN, CDR2 FVKESK. The CDR3 runs 16 residues. The CDR3 protein is CASSQYGGRGANVLTF. In DNA, the CDR3 is TGTGCCAGCAGCCAATACGGGGGACGAGGGGCCAACGTCCTGACTTTC.

The chain has TRBV6-1 and TRBJ1-1, with 8 nucleotides matching TRBD1. J gave up 3 bases and V 6 bases, and 9 bases lay outside the gene matches. Germline CDR1 is MNHNS and CDR2 is SASEGT. The CDR3 spans 15 residues. The CDR3 loop is CASRGQGAGDTEAFF. The DNA for the CDR3 is TGTGCCAGCAGGGGGCAGGGGGCCGGCGACACTGAAGCTTTCTTT.

This chain joins TRBV6-5 and TRBJ2-7; D gene uncertain. The V gene lost 2 bases and the J gene lost 4 bases, with 9 bases spanning the gap. Germline V gives CDR1 MNHEY, CDR2 SVGAGI. CDR3 length: 13 amino acids. In DNA form, the CDR3 reads TGTGCCAGCAGTTACGCCCCTCGGTACGAGCAGTACTTC. This codes for CASSYAPRYEQYF.

The rearrangement joins TRBV5-5 to TRBJ2-2; D is unresolved. V lost 0 bases and J lost 1, with 7 bases in between. The CDR3 extends over 15 amino acids. Germline values: CDR1 SGHKS, CDR2 YYEKEE (reference sequence). The CDR3 DNA reads TGTGCCAGCAGCTTGGTGGGGATGAACACCGGGGAGCTGTTTTTT. It translates to CASSLVGMNTGELFF.